A single sample gave rise to the 26 T cell receptor beta chains below, sequenced in a study of cytomegalovirus exposure and HLA in healthy donors. Researchers ran the PCR with 60 Vbeta and 13 Jbeta primers. Sequenced by immunoSEQ multiplex PCR; TCRdb stores in-frame clones only, minus some. Recorded for this sample: around 100,000 clones. Sequencing was carried out using PBMCs. These receptors were obtained from a man aged 40-49 years in good health and CMV-seronegative.

The rearrangement joins TRBV18 to TRBJ2-2, with D perhaps matching TRBD2 (5 bases). V gave up 5 bases and J gave up 6 bases, with 13 bases separating them. CDR1 and CDR2 (germline): KGHSH, LQKENI. The CDR3 consists of 14 residues. The CDR3 DNA is TGTGCCAGCTCATCGGGGTCTTTTGCCGGGGAGCTGTTTTTT. This sequence encodes CASSSGSFAGELFF. The whole variable domain, remainder taken from reference TRBV18 and TRBJ2-2, is NAGVMQNPRHLVRRRGQEARLRCSPMKGHSHVYWYRQLPEEGLKFMVYLQKENIIDESGMPKERFSAEFPKEGPSILRIQQVVRGDSAAYFCASSSGSFAGELFFGEGSRLTVL.

The chain employs TRBV10-2 and TRBJ2-2; possibly TRBD1 for D (6 bases). The CDR3 spans 14 residues. Trimming cost V 8 bases and J 2 bases, with 12 bases left between them. Germline CDR1 WSHSY, CDR2 SAAADI. The chain's CDR3 is CASRRGPNTGELFF. CDR3 nucleotide sequence: TGCGCCAGCCGCAGGGGCCCTAACACCGGGGAGCTGTTTTTT.

The J gene is TRBJ2-3, the V gene TRBV7-2; the match to TRBD2 covers 11 bases. This CDR3 comprises 18 residues. The ends lost 8 bases at V and 2 bases at J; junction bases unmatched: 15. Looked up from germline, CDR1 is SGHTA and CDR2 is FQGNSA. CDR3 residues: CASGKRPSGGRHTDTQYF. The DNA for the CDR3 is TGTGCCAGCGGGAAGAGGCCTAGCGGGGGGCGCCACACAGATACGCAGTATTTT.

The V gene is TRBV6-5, the J gene TRBJ1-2; D call uncertain. This CDR3 region has 11 residues. Germline CDR1 MNHEY, CDR2 SVGAGI. Trimming removed 4 bases from V and 4 bases from J, with 4 bases in between. The CDR3 protein is CASSSSYGYTF. In nucleotides, the CDR3 is TGTGCCAGCAGTTCCAGCTATGGCTACACCTTC.

The chain recombines TRBV14 with TRBJ2-3; D uncertain. The CDR3 sequence is 14 residues long. The germline V gene encodes CDR1 SGHDN and CDR2 FVKESK. Trimming shortened V by 4 bases and J by 5 bases, and 13 bases separated the two germline ends. The CDR3 here is CASSPSASRDTQYF. Written as DNA, the CDR3 is TGTGCCAGCAGCCCGTCAGCGTCTAGAGATACGCAGTATTTT.

Worth noting for this clone: Distinct nucleotide sequences in the sample also encode this CDR3. This sequence joins TRBV5-6 and TRBJ1-4, with 7 bases fitting TRBD1. There are 17 residues in the CDR3. Germline V gives CDR1 SGHDT, CDR2 YYEEEE. J gave up 1 base and V 4 bases, and 10 bases lay outside the gene matches. The CDR3 sequence is CASSRVKGAQTNEKLFF. The CDR3 nucleotides read TGTGCCAGCAGCCGCGTGAAGGGGGCTCAAACTAATGAAAAACTGTTTTTT.

The V call is TRBV11-2, the J call TRBJ2-5; D is ambiguous. Trimming left V 5 bases short and J 1 base short, with 5 bases between. This CDR3 contains 12 residues. CDR1 is SGHAT and CDR2 is FQNNGV in the germline V gene. The CDR3 is CASSRVQETQYF. In DNA, the CDR3 is TGTGCCAGCAGCCGGGTCCAAGAGACCCAGTACTTC.

The chain joins TRBV28 to TRBJ1-2, with 7 nucleotides matching TRBD1. The germline V gene encodes CDR1 MDHEN and CDR2 SYDVKM. The CDR3 has 15 amino acids. V dropped 7 bases and J dropped 8; count of bases not matched to a gene: 16. CDR3: CASTRAGGLEDGYTF. The CDR3 nucleotides read TGTGCCAGCACCCGGGCAGGGGGACTTGAGGACGGCTACACCTTC.

CDR3 nucleotides: TGTGCCAGCAGCTTGAGAGTAGCGGGAGGGACAGATACGCAGTATTTT. Residues: CASSLRVAGGTDTQYF. This sequence joins TRBV5-8 and TRBJ2-3; 11 bases fit TRBD2. J gave up 3 bases and V 1 base, and 4 bases lay outside the gene matches. CDR1 is SGHTS and CDR2 is YDEGEE in the germline V gene. The CDR3 has 16 amino acids. The complete variable domain, with remaining parts taken from reference TRBV5-8 and TRBJ2-3, reads EAGVTQSPTHLIKTRGQQATLRCSPISGHTSVYWYQQALGLGLQFLLWYDEGEERNRGNFPPRFSGRQFPNYSSELNVNALELEDSALYLCASSLRVAGGTDTQYFGPGTRLTVL.

The chain couples TRBV30 to TRBJ2-7; D tentatively fits TRBD1 or TRBD2 (5 bases each). The germline V gene encodes CDR1 GTSNPN and CDR2 SVGIG (reference sequence). This CDR3 comprises 14 residues. Trimming pared 8 bases from V and 3 bases from J, leaving 20 bases between. The CDR3 nucleotides read TGTGCCGGGACCCTAGGCGGTGGAAACTACGAGCAGTACTTC. Residues: CAGTLGGGNYEQYF.

As DNA, the CDR3 is TGTGCCAGCAGCTCGGACAGACATGGCTACACCTTC. Its translation: CASSSDRHGYTF. The rearrangement uses TRBV7-6 and TRBJ1-2, with a weak D call TRBD1 (6 bases). Looked up from germline, CDR1 is SGHVS and CDR2 is FNYEAQ. The CDR3 spans 12 residues. Between the trimmed V and J ends, which lost 4 bases and 6 bases, there was a span of 9 bases. Based on the CDR3 plus reference TRBV7-6 and TRBJ1-2, the full variable domain is GAGVSQSPRYKVTKRGQDVALRCDPISGHVSLYWYRQALGQGPEFLTYFNYEAQQDKSGLPNDRFSAERPEGSISTLTIQRTEQRDSAMYRCASSSDRHGYTFGSGTRLTVV.

The chain combines TRBV29-1 with TRBJ1-3; tentatively, D is TRBD1 (5 bases). The CDR3 is 11 residues long. Looked up from germline, CDR1 is SQVTM and CDR2 is ANQGSEA. Trimming pared 7 bases from V and 4 bases from J, leaving 8 bases between. CDR3 in amino acids: CSAGGGNTIYF. CDR3 in DNA: TGCAGCGCCGGGGGGGGAAACACCATATATTTT.

The chain recombines TRBV28 with TRBJ2-7; 11 bases match TRBD2. Germline CDR1 MDHEN, CDR2 SYDVKM. The V and J ends lost 6 bases and 3 bases, in that order; junction bases with no gene match: 4. This CDR3 is 14 amino acids long. The CDR3 coding sequence is TGTGCCAGCAGACCGGGACTAGCGGTCTACGAGCAGTACTTC. This codes for CASRPGLAVYEQYF.

This rearrangement joins TRBV5-1 to TRBJ2-3, with TRBD2 identical over 11 bases. V trimming: 4 bases; J trimming: 1 base; junction bases outside the gene matches: 8. Germline CDR1 is SGHRS and CDR2 is YFSETQ. The CDR3 extends over 17 amino acids. CDR3 nucleotides: TGCGCCAGCAGCCCCTCTAGCGGGGGGATCGGCACAGATACGCAGTATTTT. This translates into CASSPSSGGIGTDTQYF.

The CDR3 loop reads CASSLGQGLAGGTQYF. The DNA for the CDR3 is TGTGCCAGCAGCTTGGGGCAGGGACTAGCCGGGGGGACCCAGTACTTC. This chain links TRBV7-9 with TRBJ2-5; 9 positions agree with TRBD2. Trimming at V came to 3 bases and at J to 7 bases, leaving 12 bases not matched to a gene. CDR1 SEHNR and CDR2 FQNEAQ come from the germline V gene (reference sequence). The CDR3 has 16 residues.

The chain has TRBV7-9 and TRBJ2-2, with TRBD1 matching 8 bases. CDR3 length equals 18 residues. V was clipped by 5 bases and J by 6 bases; unmatched bases: 17. Germline CDR1 SEHNR, CDR2 FQNEAQ (reference sequence). The CDR3 sequence is CASSPPLPGTGLAGELFF. CDR3 coding DNA: TGTGCCAGCAGCCCTCCCCTTCCCGGGACAGGTTTAGCCGGGGAGCTGTTTTTT.

J is TRBJ1-5 and V is TRBV5-6, with 9 bases identical to TRBD1. This CDR3 has 15 residues. The germline CDR1 and CDR2 sequences are SGHDT and YYEEEE. Trimming removed 0 bases from V and 5 bases from J; junction bases left unmatched: 3. The chain's CDR3 is CASSLGGTGYQPQHF. The CDR3 nucleotides are TGTGCCAGCAGCTTGGGCGGGACAGGGTATCAGCCCCAGCATTTT.

The CDR3 loop is CASSGGFGDTQYF. DNA of the CDR3: TGTGCCAGCTCAGGGGGGTTTGGAGATACGCAGTATTTT. V gene TRBV19 combines with J gene TRBJ2-3; maybe TRBD1 (7 bases). V was trimmed by 9 bases and J by 5 bases, leaving 15 bases between them. This CDR3 has 13 amino acids. Germline CDR1 and CDR2: LNHDA and SQIVND (reference sequence).

The chain combines TRBV29-1 with TRBJ2-1; TRBD1 is a possible D gene (6 bases). V was shortened by 1 base and J by 3 bases, with 13 bases between the two germline ends. The CDR3 loop spans 15 amino acids. Looked up from germline, CDR1 is SQVTM and CDR2 is ANQGSEA. This CDR3 is CSVEGQEGYYNEQFF. The CDR3 nucleotides read TGCAGCGTTGAAGGACAGGAAGGATACTACAATGAGCAGTTCTTC.

This chain uses TRBV12-5 with TRBJ2-2; 8 nucleotides align to TRBD1. This CDR3 has 15 residues. With V trimmed by 2 bases and J by 5 bases, 4 bases remained unmatched. Germline-derived CDR1 and CDR2 are LGHNT and FRNRAP. CDR3 residues: CASGLQQGGTGELFF. The CDR3 bases are TGTGCTAGTGGTTTGCAACAGGGGGGAACCGGGGAGCTGTTTTTT.

The V gene is TRBV15, the J gene TRBJ2-7; D is perhaps TRBD2 (5 bases). The CDR3 is 15 amino acids. V shed 1 base and J shed 2 bases, with 12 bases lying between them. Germline lookup yields CDR1 LNHNV and CDR2 YYDKDF (reference sequence). The CDR3 reads CATSRGAGFPYEQYF. CDR3 DNA sequence: TGTGCCACCAGCAGAGGTGCGGGTTTCCCCTACGAGCAGTACTTC.

V is TRBV15 and J is TRBJ2-2; 12 bases line up with TRBD2. The CDR3 totals 16 residues. V lost 3 bases to trimming and J lost 6 bases; unmatched junction nucleotides: 5. The germline CDR1 and CDR2 sequences are LNHNV and YYDKDF (reference sequence). The CDR3 here is CATSRARLAGAGELFF. CDR3 sequence (DNA): TGTGCCACCAGCAGGGCACGACTAGCGGGGGCCGGGGAGCTGTTTTTT.

This chain uses TRBV5-1 with TRBJ2-2; 14 bases line up with TRBD2. The CDR3 has 14 amino acids. Germline V gene lookup returns CDR1 SGHRS and CDR2 YFSETQ. The J segment lost 6 bases and the V segment lost 10 bases, leaving 5 bases of the junction unmatched. CDR3 nucleotides: TGCGCCGTAGGACTAGCGGGAGGACCCGGGGAGCTGTTTTTT. This codes for CAVGLAGGPGELFF.

The chain couples TRBV2 to TRBJ2-7, with TRBD2 matching over 13 bases. Trimming cost V 6 bases and J 7 bases; bases outside gene matches: 9. Germline CDR1 is SNHLY and CDR2 is FYNNEI. The CDR3 spans 15 residues. The CDR3 protein is CASRLRLAGGLEQYF. CDR3 sequence (DNA): TGTGCCAGCAGACTTAGACTAGCGGGGGGATTGGAGCAGTACTTC.

This chain connects TRBV5-1 to TRBJ2-1; the match to TRBD2 covers 7 bases. This CDR3 contains 15 residues. Trimming took 0 bases from V and 8 from J; bases not matched to a gene: 8. Germline V gives CDR1 SGHRS, CDR2 YFSETQ. The chain's CDR3 is CASSLGARELDEQFF. The DNA of the CDR3 is TGCGCCAGCAGCTTGGGTGCGCGGGAGCTAGATGAGCAGTTCTTC.

The chain carries TRBV7-9 and TRBJ2-3; D call uncertain. The germline gives CDR1 SEHNR, CDR2 FQNEAQ (reference sequence). The CDR3 totals 12 residues. V lost 5 bases, J lost 6 bases, and 9 bases lay in between. The CDR3 protein is CASSPSGDTQYF. Here the CDR3 DNA reads TGTGCCAGCAGCCCCTCCGGGGATACGCAGTATTTT.